Here is one T cell receptor (beta chain) with its context. Its antigen is unidentified. Germline loops: CDR1 SQVTM, CDR2 ANQGSEA. V was pared by 7 bases and J by 5 bases, with 6 bases of the junction left unmatched. CDR3 length: 12 residues. Only in-frame clones appear in the TCRdb table, and some are missing; sequencing was by immunoSEQ multiplex PCR. The repertoire includes about 220,000 clones, approximately 80% of them detected once, and roughly an eighth sits in the top ten. This sample was taken from a study of cytomegalovirus exposure and HLA in healthy donors. Study-wide results and limits: There were a few CMV-associated chains whose specificity for CMV antigens was confirmed in vitro. Cytomegalovirus-associated TCR beta chains were listed, numbering more than 150. For cytomegalovirus status, the classifier reportedly gave diagnoses with high specificity and sensitivity. Many donors carried some public TCRs, although rarity characterized most TCR sequences.

The sequenced sample was PBMCs. The sequence was collected from a woman in her twenties or thirties in good health and CMV-seropositive. This chain connects TRBV29-1 to TRBJ1-2; 8 bases line up with TRBD1. As DNA, the CDR3 is TGCAGCGGGGGACAGGACTCTTATGGCTACACCTTC. This gives the protein CSGGQDSYGYTF.